These 21 T cell receptor beta chains originate from one sample sequenced in a study of cytomegalovirus exposure and HLA in healthy donors. The PCR ran on 60 Vbeta and 13 Jbeta primers. The repertoire was sequenced with immunoSEQ multiplex PCR; TCRdb's copy has only in-frame clones and lacks some. The sample holds about 140,000 clones, about 70% seen once. The sequencing input was PBMCs. The source of these receptors is a man between 25 and 39 years old in good health and CMV-seropositive.

The genes are TRBV11-2 and TRBJ2-3, with a tentative D call TRBD2 (6 bases). The V gene lost 3 bases and the J gene lost 0 bases, with 13 bases spanning the gap. The germline gives CDR1 SGHAT, CDR2 FQNNGV. CDR3 length equals 16 residues. CDR3 region: CASSFAGFASTDTQYF. The CDR3 DNA is TGTGCCAGCAGCTTTGCGGGGTTTGCTAGCACAGATACGCAGTATTTT.

The chain combines TRBV6-6 with TRBJ1-1; perhaps TRBD1 as D (6 bases). V gave up 5 bases and J gave up 6 bases, with 13 bases separating them. The CDR3 sequence is 13 residues long. CDR1 and CDR2 (germline): MNHNY, SVGAGI (reference sequence). This chain's CDR3 is CASSPGQRAEAFF. The CDR3 coding sequence is TGTGCCAGCAGTCCTGGACAGAGGGCTGAAGCTTTCTTT.

A note on this clone: Compared with germline, one end of the junction differs, possibly owing to a read error. The chain joins TRBV7-9 to TRBJ2-1; TRBD1 matches at 8 bases. The CDR3 runs 17 residues. The germline V gene encodes CDR1 SEHNR and CDR2 FQNEAQ (reference sequence). The CDR3 coding sequence is TGTTCCAGCAGCACCCTCCCAGGGACAGGCTTATACAATGAGCAGTTCTTC. As protein: CSSSTLPGTGLYNEQFF.

The chain recombines TRBV6-1 with TRBJ2-7; TRBD2 matches 12 bases. This CDR3 is 13 amino acids long. CDR1 is MNHNS and CDR2 is SASEGT in the germline V gene. Trimming at V came to 5 bases and at J to 7 bases, leaving 3 bases not matched to a gene. The CDR3 nucleotides read TGTGCCAGCAGTCCTAGCGGGAGGGGGGAGCAGTACTTC. The encoded protein is CASSPSGRGEQYF.

This clone was found a few times. The chain couples TRBV28 to TRBJ2-3, with D possibly matching TRBD2 (5 bases). The V and J ends lost 6 bases and 2 bases respectively, with 15 bases between them. Germline V gene lookup returns CDR1 MDHEN and CDR2 SYDVKM. CDR3 length: 15 residues. CDR3 coding DNA: TGTGCCAGCAGCCCACCGGACGGACTCACAGATACGCAGTATTTT. This sequence encodes CASSPPDGLTDTQYF.

CDR3 in DNA: TGTGCCAGTAGAAAGACAGGGGGCGTCTACGAGCAGTACTTC. Protein sequence: CASRKTGGVYEQYF. The chain carries TRBV19 and TRBJ2-7; 10 positions agree with TRBD1. Trimming cost V 6 bases and J 3 bases; bases outside gene matches: 5. The CDR3 runs 14 residues. From germline, CDR1 is LNHDA and CDR2 SQIVND (reference sequence).

The chain carries TRBV6-5 and TRBJ1-5, with 10 bases aligning to TRBD1. Trimming took 8 bases from V and 4 from J; bases not matched to a gene: 11. The CDR3 is made up of 16 amino acids. Germline CDR1 MNHEY, CDR2 SVGAGI. CDR3 sequence reads: CASRSGPDRGNQPQHF. The CDR3 bases are TGTGCCAGCCGTTCAGGACCGGACAGGGGGAATCAGCCCCAGCATTTT.

The J gene is TRBJ2-1, the V gene TRBV11-2; 8 bases match TRBD2. The CDR3 totals 17 residues. J lost 5 bases, V lost 1 base, and 10 bases had no gene match. Germline CDR1 and CDR2: SGHAT and FQNNGV. The CDR3 region is CASSLALSGAKNNEQFF. Written as DNA, the CDR3 is TGTGCCAGCAGCTTAGCGCTTAGCGGGGCGAAGAACAATGAGCAGTTCTTC. The full variable domain, its missing parts supplied by reference TRBV11-2 and TRBJ2-1, is EAGVAQSPRYKIIEKRQSVAFWCNPISGHATLYWYQQILGQGPKLLIQFQNNGVVDDSQLPKDRFSAERLKGVDSTLKIQPAKLEDSAVYLCASSLALSGAKNNEQFFGPGTRLTVL.

The rearrangement joins TRBV7-9 to TRBJ1-2; TRBD1 aligns across 7 bases. Germline V gene lookup returns CDR1 SEHNR and CDR2 FQNEAQ (reference sequence). Trimming at V came to 5 bases and at J to 4 bases, leaving 7 bases not matched to a gene. CDR3 size: 14 residues. The CDR3 DNA reads TGTGCCAGCAGCGCCCAGGGGGAATCCTATGGCTACACCTTC. Protein sequence: CASSAQGESYGYTF.

The CDR3 reads CASSLLGQDQETQYF. The DNA for the CDR3 is TGCGCCAGCAGCCTCCTCGGACAGGACCAAGAGACCCAGTACTTC. The chain employs TRBV4-1 and TRBJ2-5, with 7 bases aligning to TRBD1. The length of the CDR3 is 15 residues. Looked up from germline, CDR1 is MGHRA and CDR2 is YSYEKL. V shed 4 bases, J shed 0 bases, and the junction held 5 bases outside the gene matches.

This clone was seen once. The chain carries TRBV5-1 and TRBJ2-2; TRBD1 matches at 7 bases. Per germline, CDR1 SGHRS and CDR2 YFSETQ. The CDR3 contains 14 residues. Unmatched junction bases numbered 7, after V lost 3 bases and J lost 8 bases. The CDR3 nucleotides read TGCGCCAGCAGCTCGGACAGGTTGAATGGGGAGCTGTTTTTT. Its translation is CASSSDRLNGELFF.

About this clone itself: Different DNA sequences within this sample yield the same CDR3. The chain joins TRBV2 to TRBJ1-5; 9 bases agree with TRBD1. This CDR3 has 14 residues. V shed 6 bases, J shed 4 bases, and the junction held 4 bases outside the gene matches. Germline loops: CDR1 SNHLY, CDR2 FYNNEI. The CDR3 sequence: CASSGGQGNQPQHF. CDR3 coding DNA: TGTGCCAGCAGCGGGGGACAGGGAAATCAGCCCCAGCATTTT.

The rearrangement uses TRBV27 and TRBJ2-7; 7 bases are a match to TRBD2. The CDR3 is 15 residues long. Germline V gene lookup returns CDR1 MNHEY and CDR2 SMNVEV (reference sequence). Trimming took 6 bases from V and 0 from J; bases not matched to a gene: 8. Here the CDR3 DNA reads TGTGCCAGCAGGGTAGCGGGCGGAAGCTCCTACGAGCAGTACTTC. Its protein is CASRVAGGSSYEQYF.

The V call is TRBV5-1, the J call TRBJ2-1, with 8 bases identical to TRBD2. This CDR3 has 14 amino acids. V lost 2 bases, J lost 6 bases, and 4 bases stayed unmatched. Germline CDR1 SGHRS, CDR2 YFSETQ. The CDR3 loop reads CASSLAGASNEQFF. DNA for the CDR3: TGCGCCAGCAGCTTAGCGGGAGCGAGCAATGAGCAGTTCTTC.

In this sample, this clone turned up once. The chain combines TRBV27 with TRBJ2-6; maybe TRBD1 (6 bases). Trimming removed 5 bases from V and 3 bases from J, with 14 bases in between. Germline V lookup: CDR1 MNHEY, CDR2 SMNVEV (reference sequence). This CDR3 has 16 residues. The CDR3 is CASSIRGSSGANVLTF. The DNA of the CDR3 is TGTGCCAGCAGTATCAGGGGATCGAGTGGGGCCAACGTCCTGACTTTC. The whole variable domain, remainder taken from reference TRBV27 and TRBJ2-6, is EAQVTQNPRYLITVTGKKLTVTCSQNMNHEYMSWYRQDPGLGLRQIYYSMNVEVTDKGDVPEGYKVSRKEKRNFPLILESPSPNQTSLYFCASSIRGSSGANVLTFGAGSRLTVL.

This clone was picked up one time. The chain couples TRBV15 to TRBJ2-5; the D gene is possibly TRBD2 (6 bases). Trimming cost V 4 bases and J 11 bases, with 20 bases left between them. The CDR3 sequence is 14 residues long. Per the germline V gene, CDR1 is LNHNV and CDR2 is YYDKDF (reference sequence). CDR3 residues: CATSMGSGWGEQYF. The CDR3 DNA reads TGTGCCACCAGCATGGGAAGCGGCTGGGGGGAGCAGTACTTC.

This CDR3 reads CASSPGTGSREQYF. In DNA, the CDR3 is TGCGCCAGCAGCCCCGGGACAGGGTCTCGGGAGCAGTACTTC. V usage is TRBV5-1 and J usage is TRBJ2-7; 9 nucleotides agree with TRBD1. This CDR3 contains 14 residues. Looked up from germline, CDR1 is SGHRS and CDR2 is YFSETQ. The V and J ends lost 4 bases and 7 bases, in that order; junction bases with no gene match: 9.

The sample holds one count of this clone. The rearrangement uses TRBV6-5 and TRBJ2-7; 9 bases align to TRBD1. V lost 4 bases, J lost 1 base, and 2 bases stayed unmatched. CDR3 length: 14 residues. Germline CDR1 reads MNHEY; CDR2 reads SVGAGI. CDR3 nucleotide sequence: TGTGCCAGCAGTTCGGACAGGGGTTCCTACGAGCAGTACTTC. Its translation is CASSSDRGSYEQYF.

The gene calls are TRBV4-1 and TRBJ2-7, with 12 nucleotides matching TRBD2. Trimming removed 4 bases from V and 6 bases from J; junction bases left unmatched: 7. CDR1 and CDR2 from the germline V gene are MGHRA and YSYEKL. This CDR3 comprises 15 residues. CDR3 residues: CASSRGLAGLVEQYF. Here the CDR3 DNA reads TGCGCCAGCAGCCGCGGACTAGCGGGACTCGTCGAGCAGTACTTC.

This clone was seen a handful of times. The chain has TRBV23-1 and TRBJ2-1; TRBD1 might be the D (5 bases). TRBV23-1 is designated an ORF whose function remains uncertain. The CDR3 is 19 residues long. V was clipped by 0 bases and J by 3 bases, with 21 bases between them. The CDR3: CASSQSVGSDNLVYNEQFF. DNA for the CDR3: TGCGCCAGCAGTCAATCGGTGGGGTCGGACAACCTCGTCTACAATGAGCAGTTCTTC.

This chain connects TRBV9 to TRBJ1-1; 9 bases align to TRBD1. Germline lookup yields CDR1 SGDLS and CDR2 YYNGEE. The CDR3 is made up of 15 amino acids. Trimming cost V 3 bases and J 2 bases; bases outside gene matches: 5. This CDR3 reads CASSEQGAKNTEAFF. The CDR3 DNA reads TGTGCCAGCAGCGAACAGGGGGCTAAAAACACTGAAGCTTTCTTT. Combining the CDR3 with reference TRBV9 and TRBJ1-1 gives the whole variable domain DSGVTQTPKHLITATGQRVTLRCSPRSGDLSVYWYQQSLDQGLQFLIQYYNGEERAKGNILERFSAQQFPDLHSELNLSSLELGDSALYFCASSEQGAKNTEAFFGQGTRLTVV.